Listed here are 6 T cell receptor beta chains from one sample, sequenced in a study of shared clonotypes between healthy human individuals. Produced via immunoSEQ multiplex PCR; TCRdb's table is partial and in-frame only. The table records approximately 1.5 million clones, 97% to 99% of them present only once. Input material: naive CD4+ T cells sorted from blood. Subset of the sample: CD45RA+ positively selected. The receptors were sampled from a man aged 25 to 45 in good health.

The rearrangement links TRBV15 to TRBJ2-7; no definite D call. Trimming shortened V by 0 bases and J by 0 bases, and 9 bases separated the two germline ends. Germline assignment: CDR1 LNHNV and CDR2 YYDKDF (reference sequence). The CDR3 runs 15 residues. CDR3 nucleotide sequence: TGTGCCACCAGCAGAGACCCATGGAGCTCCTACGAGCAGTACTTC. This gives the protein CATSRDPWSSYEQYF.

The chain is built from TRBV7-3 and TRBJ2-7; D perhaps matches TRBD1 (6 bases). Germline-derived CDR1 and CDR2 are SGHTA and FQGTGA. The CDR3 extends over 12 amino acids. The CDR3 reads CAVMDSPYEQYF. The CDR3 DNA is TGTGCAGTTATGGACAGCCCCTACGAGCAGTACTTC.

In nucleotides, the CDR3 is TGTGCCAGCAAGACTAGCGGAAACTCGGATGAGCAGTTCTTC. This codes for CASKTSGNSDEQFF. The genes are TRBV9 and TRBJ2-1; 9 bases map to TRBD2. Per the germline V gene, CDR1 is SGDLS and CDR2 is YYNGEE. This CDR3 is 14 amino acids long. V gave up 6 bases and J gave up 8 bases; unmatched junction bases: 9.

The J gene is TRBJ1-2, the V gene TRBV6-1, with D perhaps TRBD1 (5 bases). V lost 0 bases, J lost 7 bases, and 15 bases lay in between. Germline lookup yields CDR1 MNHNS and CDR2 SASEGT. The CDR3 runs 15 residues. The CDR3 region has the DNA TGTGCCAGCAGTGAAGCCTGGGGGGAGGACCCTGGCTACACCTTC. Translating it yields CASSEAWGEDPGYTF.

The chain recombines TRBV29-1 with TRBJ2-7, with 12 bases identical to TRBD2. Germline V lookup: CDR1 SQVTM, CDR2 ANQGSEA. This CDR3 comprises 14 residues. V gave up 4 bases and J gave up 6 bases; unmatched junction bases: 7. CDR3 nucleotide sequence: TGCAGCGTTGTCTTGACTAGCGGGAGCCGCGAGCAGTACTTC. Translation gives CSVVLTSGSREQYF.

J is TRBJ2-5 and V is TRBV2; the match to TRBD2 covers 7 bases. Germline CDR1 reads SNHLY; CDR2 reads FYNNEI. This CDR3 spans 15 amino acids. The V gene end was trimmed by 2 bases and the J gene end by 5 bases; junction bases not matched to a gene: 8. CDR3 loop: CASSEISGGSETQYF. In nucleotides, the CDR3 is TGTGCCAGCAGTGAAATTTCGGGAGGAAGCGAGACCCAGTACTTC.